Here is one T cell receptor beta chain with its context. The antigen is unknown. The junction differs from germline at one of its ends, possibly a read error. The sample originates from a study of T cells in narcolepsy. Study results and limitations: Comparing one patient's CSF and blood CD4+ clonotypes highlighted HCRT- and TRIB2-specific autoreactive clonotypes.

This table comes from immunoSEQ multiplex PCR, and its TCRdb copy is limited to in-frame clones, with some not included. The sample holds tens of thousands of clones, more than 70% seen once. The CDR3 has 15 amino acids. The germline V gene encodes CDR1 SGHTA and CDR2 FQGTGA. This receptor was identified in a human donor with narcolepsy. What was sequenced was CD45RA- memory CD4+ T cells from PBMCs. The V call is TRBV7-3, the J call TRBJ1-6, with 8 positions matching TRBD1. As DNA, the CDR3 is TGTGCCAGCAACTTAGGACGACAGGGGCATTCACCCCTCCACTTT. It specifies CASNLGRQGHSPLHF.